A single sample gave rise to the 24 T cell receptor beta chains below, sequenced in a study of T cells after yellow fever vaccination. TCRdb re-called the 5' RACE reads through MiXCR, storing one row per CDR3 protein. The sample consists of some 560,000 distinct CDR3 sequences, 15% to 20% of them appearing once. The sample was PBMCs, taken 15 days after the yellow fever booster vaccination. The receptors were sampled from a man aged 25 to 40 who received the YFV17D yellow fever vaccine.

The gene calls are TRBV20-1 and TRBJ2-5; TRBD1 matches 9 bases. V was pared by 2 bases and J by 5 bases, with 3 bases of the junction left unmatched. The CDR3 has 13 amino acids. Per germline, CDR1 DFQATT and CDR2 SNEGSKA (reference sequence). The CDR3 protein is CSARSGTGETQYF. Written as DNA, the CDR3 is TGCAGTGCTAGATCCGGGACAGGGGAGACCCAGTACTTC.

The V and J genes are TRBV7-8 and TRBJ2-6; D unresolved. The germline gives CDR1 SGHVS, CDR2 FQNEAQ. The CDR3 length is 17 residues. The germline V and J ends were trimmed by 0 bases and 2 bases, with 11 bases remaining between them. The CDR3 loop is CASSLAAGSPGANVLTF. In DNA, the CDR3 is TGTGCCAGCAGCTTAGCCGCCGGAAGCCCTGGGGCCAACGTCCTGACTTTC.

This clonotype showed up just a few times. The chain couples TRBV10-3 to TRBJ2-1; 7 bases are a match to TRBD2. This CDR3 spans 15 amino acids. Trimming at V came to 6 bases and at J to 5 bases, leaving 10 bases not matched to a gene. Germline V gene data show CDR1 as ENHRY and CDR2 as SYGVKD. The CDR3 sequence: CAIRRGGRGDNEQFF. In nucleotides, the CDR3 is TGTGCCATCAGGAGGGGCGGGAGAGGAGACAATGAGCAGTTCTTC.

This sequence joins TRBV5-5 and TRBJ2-3; 13 bases map to TRBD2. V lost 0 bases and J lost 2; bases outside the gene matches: 3. Per the germline V gene, CDR1 is SGHKS and CDR2 is YYEKEE (reference sequence). The CDR3 covers 17 residues. The CDR3 loop is CASSLAGTSGTTDTQYF. For the CDR3, the DNA is TGTGCCAGCAGCTTGGCCGGGACTAGCGGGACCACAGATACGCAGTATTTT.

CDR3 amino acids: CSARDWVNTGELFF. The CDR3 nucleotides are TGCAGTGCTAGAGATTGGGTGAACACCGGGGAGCTGTTTTTT. The gene calls are TRBV20-1 and TRBJ2-2; D uncertain. CDR1 is DFQATT, CDR2 SNEGSKA, per germline (reference sequence). This CDR3 has 14 residues. The ends were cut back, 0 bases at V and 1 base at J, with 6 bases in the middle.

This clonotype was observed many times. The rearrangement links TRBV27 to TRBJ2-7; 9 bases are shared with TRBD2. Trimming cost V 3 bases and J 2 bases; bases outside gene matches: 5. CDR3 length: 15 amino acids. Germline CDR1 is MNHEY and CDR2 is SMNVEV (reference sequence). The DNA for the CDR3 is TGTGCCAGCAGTTTTTCTGCGGGAGGGCCCTACGAGCAGTACTTC. Amino acid sequence: CASSFSAGGPYEQYF.

The V call is TRBV4-3, the J call TRBJ2-7; 12 positions match TRBD2. CDR3 size: 15 residues. Germline V gene lookup returns CDR1 LGHNA and CDR2 YSLEER. V lost 1 base and J lost 2; bases outside the gene matches: 0. In DNA form, the CDR3 reads TGCGCCAGCAGCCAAGGGACTAGCGGGGCCTACGAGCAGTACTTC. The encoded protein is CASSQGTSGAYEQYF.

The V and J genes are TRBV20-1 and TRBJ2-1; 11 positions agree with TRBD2. V lost 6 bases to trimming and J lost 0 bases; unmatched junction nucleotides: 7. Germline V CDR1 and CDR2: DFQATT, SNEGSKA (reference sequence). The CDR3 is made up of 16 amino acids. The chain's CDR3 is CSARTGLAGSYNEQFF. The CDR3 region has the DNA TGCAGTGCCAGGACCGGACTAGCGGGCTCCTACAATGAGCAGTTCTTC.

This chain uses TRBV14 with TRBJ1-4, with a weak D call TRBD1 (5 bases). The germline V and J ends were trimmed by 0 bases and 5 bases, with 10 bases remaining between them. Germline V gene lookup returns CDR1 SGHDN and CDR2 FVKESK. The CDR3 sequence is 15 residues long. The DNA of the CDR3 is TGTGCCAGCAGCCAAGATTCAGGGATAAATGAAAAACTGTTTTTT. It codes for CASSQDSGINEKLFF.

This rearrangement joins TRBV12-3 or TRBV12-4 to TRBJ1-3; D call uncertain. The CDR3 extends over 12 amino acids. The V end lost 9 bases, the J end lost 2 bases, and 8 bases lay between the germline ends. The CDR3, as DNA: TGTGCCAGTGGTGGGACTGGAAACACCATATATTTT. It translates to CASGGTGNTIYF.

This clonotype was detected a few times. J is TRBJ2-5 and V is TRBV10-3; D tentatively fits TRBD1 or TRBD2 (7 bases each). In germline, CDR1 is ENHRY, CDR2 SYGVKD. Trimming cost V 10 bases and J 5 bases, with 20 bases left between them. CDR3 length: 14 amino acids. The CDR3 protein is CATQDYRGGETQYF. CDR3 bases: TGTGCCACCCAAGACTACAGGGGAGGGGAGACCCAGTACTTC.

The sample holds one count of this clonotype. The chain employs TRBV27 and TRBJ2-7; 8 nucleotides line up with TRBD1. The CDR3 loop spans 13 amino acids. V was pared by 6 bases and J by 2 bases, with 3 bases of the junction left unmatched. The V gene's germline CDR1 is MNHEY and CDR2 SMNVEV (reference sequence). This chain's CDR3 is CASRLQGAYEQYF. CDR3 DNA sequence: TGTGCCAGCAGGCTACAGGGGGCCTACGAGCAGTACTTC.

This clonotype was recorded a few times. The CDR3 here is CASRTSPGTSGTTYEQYF. The CDR3 region has the DNA TGTGCCAGCAGAACCTCCCCGGGGACTAGCGGGACCACCTACGAGCAGTACTTC. The genes are TRBV5-6 and TRBJ2-7, with 13 bases lining up with TRBD2. Germline lookup yields CDR1 SGHDT and CDR2 YYEEEE. After removal of 5 bases from V and 2 bases from J, the junction contained 13 bases not matched to a gene. The CDR3 runs 18 residues.

This clonotype has a handful of counts. V usage is TRBV29-1 and J usage is TRBJ2-1; D gene unclear. Germline CDR1 is SQVTM and CDR2 is ANQGSEA. Trimming removed 2 bases from V and 6 bases from J, with 14 bases in between. This CDR3 has 14 residues. DNA for the CDR3: TGCAGCGTTGAATATTTTTATCCCCGCAATGAGCAGTTCTTC. This encodes CSVEYFYPRNEQFF.

This clonotype was counted between two and nine times. The chain carries TRBV7-3 and TRBJ2-1; tentative D call: TRBD1 (5 bases). Trimming took 3 bases from V and 8 from J, leaving 11 bases between them. The CDR3 contains 13 residues. Per germline, CDR1 SGHTA and CDR2 FQGTGA. CDR3 region: CASSFARGDEQFF. The CDR3 DNA follows: TGTGCCAGCAGCTTTGCTAGGGGCGATGAGCAGTTCTTC.

The gene calls are TRBV7-8 and TRBJ2-2, with 10 bases lining up with TRBD1. Germline CDR1 and CDR2: SGHVS and FQNEAQ. The CDR3 loop spans 18 amino acids. The V and J ends lost 2 bases and 6 bases, in that order; junction bases with no gene match: 12. The CDR3, as DNA: TGTGCCAGCAGCTTATTCCGGGACAGGGGAGAAATTTCCGGGGAGCTGTTTTTT. It specifies CASSLFRDRGEISGELFF.

J is TRBJ2-1 and V is TRBV12-3 or TRBV12-4, with 12 bases aligning to TRBD1. This CDR3 region has 15 residues. Trimming removed 6 bases from V and 7 bases from J; junction bases left unmatched: 7. The CDR3 DNA is TGTGCCAGCAGCCTGGGGACAGGGGGCCTAAATGAGCAGTTCTTC. Translating gives CASSLGTGGLNEQFF.

The chain joins TRBV20-1 to TRBJ1-5; 7 positions agree with TRBD1. The V and J ends lost 6 bases and 1 base, in that order; junction bases with no gene match: 9. The CDR3 has 15 amino acids. The germline V gene encodes CDR1 DFQATT and CDR2 SNEGSKA (reference sequence). Here the CDR3 reads CSARIPGGSNQPQHF. CDR3 coding DNA: TGCAGTGCCAGAATACCAGGGGGGAGCAATCAGCCCCAGCATTTT.

The chain employs TRBV6-2 or TRBV6-3 and TRBJ2-7; D could derive from TRBD1 or TRBD2 (5 bases each). The CDR3 covers 15 residues. Germline V lookup: CDR1 MNHEY, CDR2 SVGEGT. V was trimmed by 9 bases and J by 3 bases, leaving 21 bases between them. CDR3 coding DNA: TGTGCCAGTGAGAATGCCCCGGGACCGATCTACGAGCAGTACTTC. It is translated as CASENAPGPIYEQYF.

This sequence joins TRBV7-9 and TRBJ2-1; 7 positions agree with TRBD2. Trimming removed 6 bases from V and 3 bases from J; junction bases left unmatched: 5. CDR1 and CDR2 (germline): SEHNR, FQNEAQ (reference sequence). This CDR3 is 14 amino acids long. CDR3 sequence reads: CASRLAPNYNEQFF. In DNA form, the CDR3 reads TGTGCCAGCAGACTAGCGCCCAACTACAATGAGCAGTTCTTC.

In this sample, this clonotype turned up a few times. The rearrangement joins TRBV20-1 to TRBJ1-4, with D tentatively TRBD1 (5 bases). V was clipped by 5 bases and J by 8 bases, with 18 bases between them. CDR1 is DFQATT and CDR2 is SNEGSKA in the germline V gene (reference sequence). The CDR3 has 14 residues. The CDR3 nucleotides read TGCAGTGCTCGGGGCTTCGGAGGCGACGAAAAACTGTTTTTT. It specifies CSARGFGGDEKLFF.

The chain employs TRBV6-5 and TRBJ1-5; TRBD1 matches at 7 bases. CDR1 is MNHEY, CDR2 SVGAGI, per germline. Losses at the gene ends were 2 bases for V and 5 bases for J; bases not matched to a gene: 9. The CDR3 length is 16 residues. The CDR3: CASSYGIRTGDQPQHF. CDR3 nucleotides: TGTGCCAGCAGTTACGGGATTCGGACAGGTGATCAGCCCCAGCATTTT.

In this sample, this clonotype turned up a few times. J is TRBJ2-7 and V is TRBV29-1, with D unclear. The CDR3 loop spans 12 amino acids. The germline V and J ends were trimmed by 4 bases and 3 bases, with 10 bases remaining between them. Germline V gives CDR1 SQVTM, CDR2 ANQGSEA. The DNA for the CDR3 is TGCAGCGTTGTTATGCTCGGCTACGAGCAGTACTTC. It codes for CSVVMLGYEQYF.

The rearrangement uses TRBV19 and TRBJ2-2; tentatively, D is TRBD1 or TRBD2 (6 bases each). The CDR3 contains 17 residues. Germline V gene sequence: CDR1 LNHDA, CDR2 SQIVND (reference sequence). Deletions cut 4 bases from V and 3 bases from J, with 18 bases between. The CDR3 DNA reads TGTGCCAGTAGTACTACAGGGCAATGGGGGGACACCGGGGAGCTGTTTTTT. Encoded protein: CASSTTGQWGDTGELFF.